These T cell receptor beta chains were read from a single sample in a study of OX40 agonist ivuxolimab in advanced cancers. TCRdb's copy holds only in-frame clones and misses some; the assay was immunoSEQ multiplex PCR. The sample shows around 68,000 clones, around nine tenths of them seen only once. Sequencing used CD4+ or CD8+ T cells sorted from blood, obtained in a trial of the OX40 agonist ivuxolimab. Receptors were obtained from an adult with an advanced solid tumor such as melanoma, head and neck, liver or kidney cancer. Both conserved end residues are part of each CDR3. The D gene is left open where the match is weak. Only part of the rows carry a size: once, few, many, or a class if the clone is expanded.

V gene: TRBV7-2; clone size: .; D gene: TRBD2; CDR3 length: 16; J gene: TRBJ2-3; CDR3 protein: CASSPREGAEPDTQYF; CDR3 DNA: TGTGCCAGCAGCCCGCGGGAGGGGGCGGAGCCAGATACGCAGTATTTT
V gene: TRBV27; clone size: .; D gene: TRBD2; CDR3 length: 16; J gene: TRBJ2-1; CDR3 protein: CASSLLEGGSHHEQFF; CDR3 DNA: TGTGCCAGCAGTTTATTGGAGGGAGGGTCGCACCATGAGCAGTTCTTC
V gene: TRBV19; clone size: .; D gene: TRBD1; CDR3 length: 15; J gene: TRBJ2-2; CDR3 protein: CASRGAGGDLGELFF; CDR3 DNA: TGTGCCAGTAGAGGGGCAGGGGGCGATCTCGGGGAGCTGTTTTTT
V gene: TRBV9; clone size: .; D gene: TRBD1; CDR3 length: 13; J gene: TRBJ2-1; CDR3 protein: CASSAEQGNEQFF; CDR3 DNA: TGTGCCAGCAGCGCAGAACAGGGGAATGAGCAGTTCTTC
V gene: TRBV27; clone size: few; D gene: TRBD1; CDR3 length: 15; J gene: TRBJ2-7; CDR3 protein: CASSLSGTGVGEQYF; CDR3 DNA: TGTGCCAGCAGTTTAAGCGGGACAGGGGTAGGTGAGCAGTACTTC
V gene: TRBV7-3; clone size: .; D gene: .; CDR3 length: 13; J gene: TRBJ2-1; CDR3 protein: CASSLNYRNEQFF; CDR3 DNA: TGTGCCAGCAGCCTTAACTACCGAAATGAGCAGTTCTTC
V gene: TRBV5-4; clone size: .; D gene: .; CDR3 length: 12; J gene: TRBJ2-5; CDR3 protein: CASSLGRETQYF; CDR3 DNA: TGTGCCAGCAGCTTGGGTCGAGAGACCCAGTACTTC
V gene: TRBV4-1; clone size: .; D gene: TRBD2; CDR3 length: 16; J gene: TRBJ2-3; CDR3 protein: CASSQPGRGRTDTQYF; CDR3 DNA: TGCGCCAGCAGCCAACCCGGGAGGGGACGCACAGATACGCAGTATTTT
V gene: TRBV7-9; clone size: .; D gene: .; CDR3 length: 13; J gene: TRBJ1-2; CDR3 protein: CASSLVWEDGYTF; CDR3 DNA: TGTGCCAGCAGCTTAGTATGGGAGGATGGCTACACCTTC
V gene: TRBV30; clone size: .; D gene: .; CDR3 length: 16; J gene: TRBJ1-4; CDR3 protein: CAWSAGVVSTNEKLFF; CDR3 DNA: TGTGCCTGGAGTGCAGGGGTGGTGTCAACTAATGAAAAACTGTTTTTT
V gene: TRBV6-6; clone size: .; D gene: TRBD1; CDR3 length: 16; J gene: TRBJ2-5; CDR3 protein: CASSYSHLTGEGTQYF; CDR3 DNA: TGTGCCAGCAGTTACTCGCACCTTACAGGGGAAGGGACCCAGTACTTC
V gene: TRBV19; clone size: .; D gene: TRBD1; CDR3 length: 19; J gene: TRBJ2-6; CDR3 protein: CASSIEGRQGFSGANVLTF; CDR3 DNA: TGTGCCAGTAGTATAGAGGGGAGACAGGGTTTCTCTGGGGCCAACGTCCTGACTTTC
V gene: TRBV12-5; clone size: .; D gene: TRBD1; CDR3 length: 15; J gene: TRBJ2-1; CDR3 protein: CASGPGQGTYNEQFF; CDR3 DNA: TGTGCTAGTGGCCCGGGACAGGGAACCTACAATGAGCAGTTCTTC
V gene: TRBV2; clone size: .; D gene: TRBD2; CDR3 length: 15; J gene: TRBJ2-5; CDR3 protein: CASSEPRGVGETQYF; CDR3 DNA: TGTGCCAGCAGTGAACCCCGGGGGGTAGGGGAGACCCAGTACTTC
V gene: TRBV16; clone size: .; D gene: .; CDR3 length: 17; J gene: TRBJ2-6; CDR3 protein: CASSQYSALSGANVLTF; CDR3 DNA: TGTGCCAGCAGCCAATACAGCGCCCTTTCTGGGGCCAACGTCCTGACTTTC
V gene: TRBV9; clone size: .; D gene: .; CDR3 length: 14; J gene: TRBJ1-2; CDR3 protein: CASSAISNGRYYTF; CDR3 DNA: TGTGCCAGCAGTGCGATATCGAACGGCAGGTACTACACCTTC
V gene: TRBV6-1; clone size: .; D gene: .; CDR3 length: 14; J gene: TRBJ2-7; CDR3 protein: CASRLQGLSYEQYF; CDR3 DNA: TGTGCCAGCCGGTTGCAGGGCCTCTCCTACGAGCAGTACTTC
V gene: TRBV9; clone size: .; D gene: TRBD2; CDR3 length: 15; J gene: TRBJ2-1; CDR3 protein: CASSVGGTSGNEQFF; CDR3 DNA: TGTGCCAGCAGCGTAGGGGGGACTAGCGGGAATGAGCAGTTCTTC
V gene: TRBV29-1; clone size: .; D gene: TRBD2; CDR3 length: 15; J gene: TRBJ2-5; CDR3 protein: CSFRGTSENQETQYF; CDR3 DNA: TGCAGCTTTCGCGGGACTAGCGAAAACCAAGAGACCCAGTACTTC
V gene: TRBV5-4; clone size: .; D gene: TRBD1; CDR3 length: 15; J gene: TRBJ1-2; CDR3 protein: CASSLGQGASYGYTF; CDR3 DNA: TGTGCCAGCAGCTTGGGACAGGGGGCGTCTTATGGCTACACCTTC
V gene: TRBV7-6; clone size: .; D gene: .; CDR3 length: 15; J gene: TRBJ1-3; CDR3 protein: CASSDRPSSGNTIYF; CDR3 DNA: TGTGCCAGCAGCGACCGACCCAGCTCTGGAAACACCATATATTTT
V gene: TRBV6-5; clone size: .; D gene: .; CDR3 length: 14; J gene: TRBJ2-4; CDR3 protein: CASTPDGAKNIQYF; CDR3 DNA: TGTGCCAGCACGCCGGACGGGGCAAAAAACATTCAGTACTTC
V gene: TRBV25-1; clone size: .; D gene: .; CDR3 length: 15; J gene: TRBJ1-2; CDR3 protein: CASSRGERPLYGYTF; CDR3 DNA: TGTGCCAGCAGTCGAGGGGAGCGGCCACTATATGGCTACACCTTC
V gene: TRBV5-4; clone size: .; D gene: .; CDR3 length: 15; J gene: TRBJ2-6; CDR3 protein: CASSLKVSGANVLTF; CDR3 DNA: TGTGCCAGCAGCTTGAAGGTTTCTGGGGCCAACGTCCTGACTTTC
V gene: TRBV19; clone size: .; D gene: .; CDR3 length: 13; J gene: TRBJ2-1; CDR3 protein: CASRSRGVNEQFF; CDR3 DNA: TGTGCCAGCCGATCGAGGGGGGTTAATGAGCAGTTCTTC
V gene: TRBV7-2; clone size: once; D gene: .; CDR3 length: 14; J gene: TRBJ1-1; CDR3 protein: CASSSPPPGLKAFF; CDR3 DNA: TGTGCCAGCAGCTCTCCCCCGCCGGGGTTGAAAGCTTTCTTT
V gene: TRBV4-2; clone size: .; D gene: .; CDR3 length: 14; J gene: TRBJ1-2; CDR3 protein: CASSQESGDYGYTF; CDR3 DNA: TGTGCCAGCAGCCAAGAATCCGGGGACTATGGCTACACCTTC
V gene: TRBV11-3; clone size: .; D gene: .; CDR3 length: 16; J gene: TRBJ1-3; CDR3 protein: CASSIGPPNSGNTIYF; CDR3 DNA: TGTGCCAGCAGTATCGGGCCCCCGAACTCTGGAAACACCATATATTTT
V gene: TRBV11-2; clone size: .; D gene: TRBD2; CDR3 length: 14; J gene: TRBJ2-4; CDR3 protein: CASRPGLGQNIQYF; CDR3 DNA: TGTGCCAGCAGACCGGGACTAGGACAAAACATTCAGTACTTC
V gene: TRBV5-1; clone size: once; D gene: TRBD2; CDR3 length: 14; J gene: TRBJ2-4; CDR3 protein: CASSRLATTDIQYF; CDR3 DNA: TGCGCCAGCAGCCGACTAGCTACGACGGACATTCAGTACTTC
V gene: TRBV7-2; clone size: .; D gene: TRBD1; CDR3 length: 15; J gene: TRBJ2-3; CDR3 protein: CASSSMGQGTDTQYF; CDR3 DNA: TGTGCCAGCAGCTCAATGGGACAGGGGACAGATACGCAGTATTTT
V gene: TRBV4-3; clone size: .; D gene: TRBD1; CDR3 length: 13; J gene: TRBJ1-1; CDR3 protein: CASSRTRGFRAFF; CDR3 DNA: TGCGCCAGCAGCCGGACCAGGGGGTTCAGAGCTTTCTTT
V gene: TRBV15; clone size: .; D gene: .; CDR3 length: 16; J gene: TRBJ1-4; CDR3 protein: CATSDTLRGLDEKLFF; CDR3 DNA: TGTGCCACCAGTGATACTCTACGGGGATTGGATGAAAAACTGTTTTTT
V gene: TRBV6-6; clone size: once; D gene: .; CDR3 length: 15; J gene: TRBJ1-2; CDR3 protein: CASSTSRERSYGYTF; CDR3 DNA: TGTGCCAGCAGTACATCCCGAGAGAGGTCCTATGGCTACACCTTC
V gene: TRBV19; clone size: few; D gene: .; CDR3 length: 12; J gene: TRBJ2-7; CDR3 protein: CASNSPGGAQYF; CDR3 DNA: TGTGCCAGTAACTCTCCAGGTGGGGCGCAGTACTTC
V gene: TRBV28; clone size: once; D gene: .; CDR3 length: 12; J gene: TRBJ2-7; CDR3 protein: CASSSAHLIQYF; CDR3 DNA: TGTGCCAGCAGTTCTGCCCACTTAATACAGTACTTC
V gene: TRBV15; clone size: .; D gene: .; CDR3 length: 16; J gene: TRBJ1-6; CDR3 protein: CATSRAGGQSGSPLHF; CDR3 DNA: TGTGCCACCAGCAGGGCCGGGGGCCAGTCGGGTTCACCCCTCCACTTT
V gene: TRBV6-5; clone size: once; D gene: .; CDR3 length: 11; J gene: TRBJ2-3; CDR3 protein: CASAREDTQYF; CDR3 DNA: TGTGCCAGCGCTCGGGAGGATACGCAGTATTTT
V gene: TRBV15; clone size: once; D gene: TRBD1; CDR3 length: 16; J gene: TRBJ2-7; CDR3 protein: CATRERSGQYPYEQYF; CDR3 DNA: TGTGCCACCAGGGAGAGATCGGGACAGTACCCCTACGAGCAGTACTTC
V gene: TRBV10-2; clone size: few; D gene: .; CDR3 length: 13; J gene: TRBJ1-5; CDR3 protein: CASSERALQPQHF; CDR3 DNA: TGCGCCAGCAGTGAGAGGGCACTCCAGCCCCAGCATTTT
V gene: TRBV2; clone size: .; D gene: .; CDR3 length: 14; J gene: TRBJ1-1; CDR3 protein: CASTWGISSTEAFF; CDR3 DNA: TGTGCCAGCACCTGGGGGATTTCAAGCACTGAAGCTTTCTTT
V gene: TRBV10-3; clone size: .; D gene: TRBD2; CDR3 length: 13; J gene: TRBJ2-7; CDR3 protein: CAIGLAGGLEQYF; CDR3 DNA: TGTGCCATCGGACTAGCGGGGGGTCTCGAGCAGTACTTC
V gene: TRBV5-1; clone size: .; D gene: .; CDR3 length: 15; J gene: TRBJ2-1; CDR3 protein: CASSLRIGGAGEQFF; CDR3 DNA: TGCGCCAGCAGCTTACGGATCGGAGGGGCGGGAGAGCAGTTCTTC
V gene: TRBV29-1; clone size: .; D gene: TRBD1; CDR3 length: 14; J gene: TRBJ2-7; CDR3 protein: CSVATGTGVYEQYF; CDR3 DNA: TGCAGCGTAGCAACCGGGACAGGTGTATACGAGCAGTACTTC
V gene: TRBV7-8; clone size: .; D gene: .; CDR3 length: 16; J gene: TRBJ2-5; CDR3 protein: CASSLTSPAHRATQYF; CDR3 DNA: TGTGCCAGCAGCTTAACGTCACCGGCCCACAGGGCGACCCAGTACTTC
V gene: TRBV5-6; clone size: .; D gene: .; CDR3 length: 15; J gene: TRBJ1-5; CDR3 protein: CASSARGNWSQPQHF; CDR3 DNA: TGTGCCAGCAGCGCAAGGGGTAATTGGAGTCAGCCCCAGCATTTT
V gene: TRBV29-1; clone size: .; D gene: .; CDR3 length: 12; J gene: TRBJ2-3; CDR3 protein: CSVHPQSNTQYF; CDR3 DNA: TGCAGCGTTCATCCCCAGTCTAATACGCAGTATTTT
V gene: TRBV6-1; clone size: .; D gene: .; CDR3 length: 13; J gene: TRBJ1-3; CDR3 protein: CASSEGSGNTIYF; CDR3 DNA: TGTGCCAGCAGTGAAGGCTCTGGAAACACCATATATTTT
V gene: TRBV2; clone size: once; D gene: .; CDR3 length: 14; J gene: TRBJ1-2; CDR3 protein: CASKGPVRLYGYTF; CDR3 DNA: TGTGCCAGCAAAGGTCCCGTCAGACTCTATGGCTACACCTTC
V gene: TRBV6-5; clone size: once; D gene: .; CDR3 length: 14; J gene: TRBJ1-5; CDR3 protein: CASSASRNHQPQHF; CDR3 DNA: TGTGCCAGCAGTGCCTCACGGAATCATCAGCCCCAGCATTTT
V gene: TRBV11-2; clone size: .; D gene: TRBD1; CDR3 length: 15; J gene: TRBJ1-1; CDR3 protein: CASRSPGTGRTEAFF; CDR3 DNA: TGTGCCAGCAGATCCCCCGGGACAGGGCGCACTGAAGCTTTCTTT
V gene: TRBV12-5; clone size: .; D gene: .; CDR3 length: 19; J gene: TRBJ1-1; CDR3 protein: CASGLALPGPSQGWTEAFF; CDR3 DNA: TGTGCTAGTGGTTTGGCCCTACCGGGACCCTCCCAGGGATGGACTGAAGCTTTCTTT
V gene: TRBV29-1; clone size: .; D gene: .; CDR3 length: 11; J gene: TRBJ2-1; CDR3 protein: CSVDKGNEQFF; CDR3 DNA: TGCAGCGTTGACAAAGGCAATGAGCAGTTCTTC
V gene: TRBV5-1; clone size: .; D gene: .; CDR3 length: 14; J gene: TRBJ1-4; CDR3 protein: CASSLAGAAEKLFF; CDR3 DNA: TGCGCCAGCAGCTTGGCCGGGGCTGCTGAAAAACTGTTTTTT
V gene: TRBV19; clone size: few; D gene: .; CDR3 length: 11; J gene: TRBJ2-1; CDR3 protein: CASSAWNEQFF; CDR3 DNA: TGTGCCAGTAGTGCTTGGAATGAGCAGTTCTTC
V gene: TRBV6-6; clone size: .; D gene: .; CDR3 length: 11; J gene: TRBJ2-1; CDR3 protein: CASSPYNEQFF; CDR3 DNA: TGTGCCAGCAGCCCATACAATGAGCAGTTCTTC
V gene: TRBV4-1; clone size: .; D gene: .; CDR3 length: 15; J gene: TRBJ1-5; CDR3 protein: CASSLLLWGNQPQHF; CDR3 DNA: TGCGCCAGCAGCCTCTTACTTTGGGGCAATCAGCCCCAGCATTTT